Listed below are T cell receptor beta chains from one sample, sequenced in a study of T cell repertoires in cytomegalovirus infection. MiXCR was run by TCRdb on the reads, yielding one entry per CDR3 protein. The repertoire consists of approximately 600,000 distinct CDR3 sequences, with 40% occurring once and the leading ten covering about 48%. The antigens for these receptors are not known. The sample was cultured PBMCs, taken from culture after CMV antigen stimulation. Receptor source: a human donor in good health (CMV status not recorded). Some clones in this sample may be carry-over from other donors' samples. Both conserved end residues are part of each CDR3. Each record gives: CDR3 protein, CDR3 DNA, V gene, D gene, clone size, CDR3 length, J gene. D genes are given only for firm matches. Part of the rows lack a size; the others show once, few, many or a class for expanded clones.

CDR3aa: CSVQIGGPYNEQFF
CDR3nt: TGCAGTGTCCAAATCGGGGGCCCATACAATGAGCAGTTCTTC
v_gene: TRBV20-1
d_gene: -
abundance: -
len: 14
j_gene: TRBJ2-1

CDR3aa: CASSPQGAQNSPLHF
CDR3nt: TGTGCCAGCAGTCCCCAGGGGGCTCAAAATTCACCCCTCCACTTT
v_gene: TRBV2
d_gene: TRBD1
abundance: -
len: 15
j_gene: TRBJ1-6

CDR3aa: CASTIGYEGKPSYEQYF
CDR3nt: TGTGCCAGCACCATAGGGTATGAAGGTAAACCCTCCTACGAGCAGTACTTC
v_gene: TRBV7-9
d_gene: -
abundance: -
len: 17
j_gene: TRBJ2-7

CDR3aa: CASSPNVGASQETQYF
CDR3nt: TGTGCCAGCAGCCCCAACGTAGGGGCTAGCCAAGAGACCCAGTACTTC
v_gene: TRBV9
d_gene: -
abundance: -
len: 16
j_gene: TRBJ2-5

CDR3aa: CASRRGLPNTEAFF
CDR3nt: TGTGCCAGCAGACGGGGACTCCCGAACACTGAAGCTTTCTTT
v_gene: TRBV12-3/TRBV12-4
d_gene: -
abundance: -
len: 14
j_gene: TRBJ1-1

CDR3aa: CASSLGLVRGYTF
CDR3nt: TGTGCCAGCAGTTTAGGTTTAGTGCGTGGCTACACCTTC
v_gene: TRBV28
d_gene: -
abundance: few
len: 13
j_gene: TRBJ1-2

CDR3aa: CASSRTGQETQYF
CDR3nt: TGTGCCAGCAGCCGGACCGGACAAGAGACCCAGTACTTC
v_gene: TRBV7-2
d_gene: -
abundance: many
len: 13
j_gene: TRBJ2-5

CDR3aa: CAIRTSGTQETQYF
CDR3nt: TGTGCCATCAGAACTAGCGGAACACAAGAGACCCAGTACTTC
v_gene: TRBV10-3
d_gene: TRBD2
abundance: -
len: 14
j_gene: TRBJ2-5

CDR3aa: CSARDRGGSPLHF
CDR3nt: TGCAGTGCCCGGGACAGGGGTGGATCACCCCTCCACTTT
v_gene: TRBV20-1
d_gene: TRBD1
abundance: few
len: 13
j_gene: TRBJ1-6

CDR3aa: CASDRDQGTGELFF
CDR3nt: TGTGCCAGCGATCGGGATCAGGGGACCGGGGAGCTGTTTTTT
v_gene: TRBV2
d_gene: -
abundance: -
len: 14
j_gene: TRBJ2-2

CDR3aa: CASSPGRRRAGYTF
CDR3nt: TGTGCCAGCAGCCCAGGCCGCCGTCGCGCTGGCTACACCTTC
v_gene: TRBV7-2
d_gene: -
abundance: -
len: 14
j_gene: TRBJ1-2

CDR3aa: CASSQTGQGPFHNEQFF
CDR3nt: TGCGCCAGCAGCCAGACGGGACAGGGACCTTTTCACAATGAGCAGTTCTTC
v_gene: TRBV4-3
d_gene: TRBD1
abundance: -
len: 17
j_gene: TRBJ2-1

CDR3aa: CASSYRRDRASYEQYF
CDR3nt: TGTGCCAGCAGTTATCGCCGGGACAGGGCTTCCTACGAGCAGTACTTC
v_gene: TRBV6-1
d_gene: TRBD1
abundance: few
len: 16
j_gene: TRBJ2-7

CDR3aa: CAINPADPGSTDTQYF
CDR3nt: TGTGCCATCAACCCGGCGGATCCAGGGAGCACAGATACGCAGTATTTT
v_gene: TRBV10-3
d_gene: -
abundance: -
len: 16
j_gene: TRBJ2-3

CDR3aa: CASQARLQETQYF
CDR3nt: TGTGCCAGCCAGGCCAGGTTACAAGAGACCCAGTACTTC
v_gene: TRBV6-1
d_gene: -
abundance: -
len: 13
j_gene: TRBJ2-5

CDR3aa: CATSSSNYNSPLHF
CDR3nt: TGTGCCACCAGCAGCAGTAACTATAATTCACCCCTCCACTTT
v_gene: TRBV15
d_gene: -
abundance: few
len: 14
j_gene: TRBJ1-6

CDR3aa: CASSSPMGGSGDYEQYF
CDR3nt: TGTGCCAGCAGCTCCCCTATGGGAGGGAGTGGGGACTACGAGCAGTACTTC
v_gene: TRBV7-8
d_gene: TRBD2
abundance: few
len: 17
j_gene: TRBJ2-7

CDR3aa: CASGKDYNEQFF
CDR3nt: TGTGCCAGCGGTAAGGACTACAATGAGCAGTTCTTC
v_gene: TRBV2
d_gene: -
abundance: once
len: 12
j_gene: TRBJ2-1

CDR3aa: CASRQSLPWGSYGYTF
CDR3nt: TGTGCCAGCAGACAATCCTTGCCTTGGGGAAGCTATGGCTACACCTTC
v_gene: TRBV6-2/TRBV6-3
d_gene: -
abundance: -
len: 16
j_gene: TRBJ1-2

CDR3aa: CASSSGTILNTEAFF
CDR3nt: TGTGCCAGCAGTTCCGGGACGATTCTGAACACTGAAGCTTTCTTT
v_gene: TRBV7-8
d_gene: -
abundance: -
len: 15
j_gene: TRBJ1-1

CDR3aa: CASRKGVSSSYNEQFF
CDR3nt: TGTGCCAGCAGAAAAGGGGTCAGTAGCTCCTACAATGAGCAGTTCTTC
v_gene: TRBV2
d_gene: -
abundance: -
len: 16
j_gene: TRBJ2-1

CDR3aa: CASSLDRQMIEKLFF
CDR3nt: TGTGCCAGCAGCTTAGATCGGCAGATGATTGAAAAACTGTTTTTT
v_gene: TRBV7-9
d_gene: -
abundance: -
len: 15
j_gene: TRBJ1-4

CDR3aa: CASTSMATANQPQHF
CDR3nt: TGTGCCAGTACCTCTATGGCGACGGCTAATCAGCCCCAGCATTTT
v_gene: TRBV19
d_gene: -
abundance: -
len: 15
j_gene: TRBJ1-5

CDR3aa: CASSLEPAGVPYNEQFF
CDR3nt: TGCGCCAGCAGCCTAGAACCAGCGGGAGTGCCGTACAATGAGCAGTTCTTC
v_gene: TRBV4-3
d_gene: TRBD2
abundance: -
len: 17
j_gene: TRBJ2-1

CDR3aa: CASSLSPGQEGEQFF
CDR3nt: TGTGCCAGCAGTTTATCGCCGGGGCAGGAGGGGGAGCAGTTCTTC
v_gene: TRBV27
d_gene: -
abundance: few
len: 15
j_gene: TRBJ2-1

CDR3aa: CASSNPGGLEQYF
CDR3nt: TGTGCCAGCAGTAACCCAGGGGGTCTCGAGCAGTACTTC
v_gene: TRBV6-5
d_gene: TRBD1
abundance: -
len: 13
j_gene: TRBJ2-7

CDR3aa: CASSARGSDQPQHF
CDR3nt: TGTGCCAGCAGCGCTCGAGGGAGTGATCAGCCCCAGCATTTT
v_gene: TRBV9
d_gene: -
abundance: -
len: 14
j_gene: TRBJ1-5

CDR3aa: CSVSGTGHSTDTQYF
CDR3nt: TGCAGCGTCTCCGGGACAGGACATAGCACAGATACGCAGTATTTT
v_gene: TRBV29-1
d_gene: TRBD1
abundance: -
len: 15
j_gene: TRBJ2-3

CDR3aa: CASSVNSGGGDIQYF
CDR3nt: TGTGCCAGCAGCGTCAATAGCGGGGGGGGGGACATTCAGTACTTC
v_gene: TRBV7-2
d_gene: TRBD2
abundance: -
len: 15
j_gene: TRBJ2-4

CDR3aa: CASGVRGGTETQYF
CDR3nt: TGTGCCAGCGGAGTTAGGGGGGGGACGGAGACCCAGTACTTC
v_gene: TRBV6-8
d_gene: -
abundance: -
len: 14
j_gene: TRBJ2-5

CDR3aa: CSARDGGIHQPQHF
CDR3nt: TGCAGTGCTAGAGATGGGGGAATCCATCAGCCCCAGCATTTT
v_gene: TRBV20-1
d_gene: -
abundance: -
len: 14
j_gene: TRBJ1-5

CDR3aa: CASSLWYSTAGNEQFF
CDR3nt: TGTGCCAGCAGCCTCTGGTACTCCACCGCGGGCAATGAGCAGTTCTTC
v_gene: TRBV7-7
d_gene: -
abundance: -
len: 16
j_gene: TRBJ2-1

CDR3aa: CASSSSRLAPGTDTQYF
CDR3nt: TGTGCCAGCAGTTCGAGCCGACTTGCGCCGGGCACAGATACGCAGTATTTT
v_gene: TRBV12-3/TRBV12-4
d_gene: -
abundance: -
len: 17
j_gene: TRBJ2-3

CDR3aa: CASSLWRGGRRWSFF
CDR3nt: TGTGCCAGCAGTTTATGGAGGGGGGGAAGGAGATGGTCGTTCTTC
v_gene: TRBV28
d_gene: -
abundance: -
len: 15
j_gene: TRBJ2-1

CDR3aa: CASRVRATGDTQYF
CDR3nt: TGTGCCAGCAGAGTGAGGGCAACAGGAGATACGCAGTATTTT
v_gene: TRBV7-2
d_gene: -
abundance: -
len: 14
j_gene: TRBJ2-3

CDR3aa: CASSRGRGDSYEQYF
CDR3nt: TGTGCCAGTAGTAGGGGACGGGGGGACTCCTACGAGCAGTACTTC
v_gene: TRBV19
d_gene: TRBD2
abundance: -
len: 15
j_gene: TRBJ2-7

CDR3aa: CASSYRQGTGYNTGELFF
CDR3nt: TGTGCCAGCAGTTACCGACAGGGCACGGGGTATAACACCGGGGAGCTGTTTTTT
v_gene: TRBV6-2/TRBV6-3
d_gene: TRBD1
abundance: few
len: 18
j_gene: TRBJ2-2

CDR3aa: CASSPYFGGAGVETQYF
CDR3nt: TGTGCCAGCAGCCCCTACTTCGGGGGGGCGGGAGTAGAGACCCAGTACTTC
v_gene: TRBV7-8
d_gene: TRBD2
abundance: -
len: 17
j_gene: TRBJ2-5

CDR3aa: CASSRTSGGINEQFF
CDR3nt: TGTGCCAGCAGCCGGACTAGCGGGGGGATCAATGAGCAGTTCTTC
v_gene: TRBV9
d_gene: TRBD2
abundance: -
len: 15
j_gene: TRBJ2-1

CDR3aa: CASSSSGQGMSGYTF
CDR3nt: TGTGCCAGCAGCTCCTCGGGGCAGGGGATGAGTGGCTACACCTTC
v_gene: TRBV7-2
d_gene: -
abundance: -
len: 15
j_gene: TRBJ1-2

CDR3aa: CASSLEGTTRRFF
CDR3nt: TGTGCCAGCAGCTTAGAAGGGACTACCAGGCGGTTCTTC
v_gene: TRBV7-2
d_gene: TRBD2
abundance: few
len: 13
j_gene: TRBJ2-1

CDR3aa: CASRRLAGGHNEQFF
CDR3nt: TGTGCCAGCAGGCGCCTAGCGGGGGGTCACAATGAGCAGTTCTTC
v_gene: TRBV6-1
d_gene: TRBD2
abundance: few
len: 15
j_gene: TRBJ2-1

CDR3aa: CASSQDGRAAKNIQYF
CDR3nt: TGCGCCAGCAGCCAAGATGGCAGGGCGGCCAAAAACATTCAGTACTTC
v_gene: TRBV4-3
d_gene: -
abundance: -
len: 16
j_gene: TRBJ2-4

CDR3aa: CASSLAGTEAFF
CDR3nt: TGTGCCAGCAGCTTAGCCGGCACTGAAGCTTTCTTT
v_gene: TRBV7-2
d_gene: -
abundance: many
len: 12
j_gene: TRBJ1-1

CDR3aa: CASRQTSGPYEQYF
CDR3nt: TGTGCCAGCAGGCAAACTAGCGGACCCTACGAGCAGTACTTC
v_gene: TRBV12-3/TRBV12-4
d_gene: TRBD2
abundance: few
len: 14
j_gene: TRBJ2-7

CDR3aa: CSAEHQETQYF
CDR3nt: TGCAGTGCTGAACACCAAGAGACCCAGTACTTC
v_gene: TRBV20-1
d_gene: -
abundance: few
len: 11
j_gene: TRBJ2-5

CDR3aa: CASSSGQGTYNSPLHF
CDR3nt: TGTGCCAGCAGTAGCGGACAGGGGACCTATAATTCACCCCTCCACTTT
v_gene: TRBV12-3/TRBV12-4
d_gene: TRBD1
abundance: -
len: 16
j_gene: TRBJ1-6

CDR3aa: CSASRSSSEKLFF
CDR3nt: TGCAGTGCCAGCCGGTCGTCTAGCGAAAAACTGTTTTTT
v_gene: TRBV20-1
d_gene: -
abundance: -
len: 13
j_gene: TRBJ1-4

CDR3aa: CASSLVSPAYVGHYSIAGNTIYF
CDR3nt: TGTGCCAGCAGCTTAGTATCCCCCGCATATGTCGGACACTACTCTATCGCTGGAAACACCATATATTTT
v_gene: TRBV11-2
d_gene: -
abundance: -
len: 23
j_gene: TRBJ1-3

CDR3aa: CASSPSGHRVTEAFF
CDR3nt: TGTGCCAGCAGCCCATCAGGGCACAGGGTCACTGAAGCTTTCTTT
v_gene: TRBV7-9
d_gene: -
abundance: -
len: 15
j_gene: TRBJ1-1

CDR3aa: CASSPWTGNTEAFF
CDR3nt: TGTGCCAGTAGTCCATGGACAGGGAACACTGAAGCTTTCTTT
v_gene: TRBV19
d_gene: TRBD1
abundance: few
len: 14
j_gene: TRBJ1-1

CDR3aa: CASSLHRQGITDTQYF
CDR3nt: TGCGCCAGCAGCCTTCACCGACAGGGGATAACAGATACGCAGTATTTT
v_gene: TRBV4-3
d_gene: TRBD1
abundance: -
len: 16
j_gene: TRBJ2-3

CDR3aa: CASDVRDSITDTQYF
CDR3nt: TGTGCCAGCGATGTCCGGGACTCGATCACAGATACGCAGTATTTT
v_gene: TRBV6-2/TRBV6-3
d_gene: -
abundance: -
len: 15
j_gene: TRBJ2-3

CDR3aa: CASSLTGGTSGETQYF
CDR3nt: TGTGCCAGCAGCTTAACGGGAGGGACTTCCGGAGAGACCCAGTACTTC
v_gene: TRBV7-9
d_gene: TRBD2
abundance: -
len: 16
j_gene: TRBJ2-5

CDR3aa: CASSLDQSGNIQYF
CDR3nt: TGTGCCAGCAGCTTAGATCAGAGCGGTAACATTCAGTACTTC
v_gene: TRBV11-2
d_gene: -
abundance: -
len: 14
j_gene: TRBJ2-4

CDR3aa: CASSLAQGNTEAFF
CDR3nt: TGTGCCAGCAGTTTAGCACAGGGGAACACTGAAGCTTTCTTT
v_gene: TRBV7-8
d_gene: -
abundance: many
len: 14
j_gene: TRBJ1-1

CDR3aa: CASSPQGQGRKFF
CDR3nt: TGTGCCAGCAGCCCCCAGGGACAGGGCCGGAAGTTCTTC
v_gene: TRBV11-2
d_gene: TRBD1
abundance: -
len: 13
j_gene: TRBJ2-1